Given below is one T cell receptor (beta chain) in context. Its antigen is unknown. Trimming removed 3 bases at V and 3 bases at J, with 8 bases between. The CDR3 spans 14 residues. Germline V gene lookup returns CDR1 MNHEY and CDR2 SMNVEV (reference sequence). The data were obtained in a study of T cell responses to AZD1222 COVID-19 vaccine. The study's findings and limits: Epitopes outside B.1.351 and B.1.1.7 mutated regions reportedly drew nearly half of spike TCRs.

The repertoire was sequenced with immunoSEQ multiplex PCR; TCRdb's copy has only in-frame clones and lacks some. The table lists fewer than 180,000 clones, around 90% of them singletons. The origin of this receptor is an adult who received the AZD1222 COVID-19 vaccine. The chain has TRBV27 and TRBJ2-2, with unresolved D. The sequences come from peripheral blood, collected 28 days after the second AZD1222 dose. Written as DNA, the CDR3 is TGTGCCAGCAGTTTCCGGAGACACACCGGGGAGCTGTTTTTT. It encodes CASSFRRHTGELFF.